This TCR beta chain was profiled in a study of tumor and adjacent non-tumor tissue in lung cancer. Study-wide context: Patients comprised 12 adenocarcinoma, a couple of squamous cell carcinoma and 1 small cell lung cancer. Whole-study findings and limits: Tumor TCR diversity, when higher, was linked to shorter survival.

Notes on this clonotype: Its antigen is unidentified. The CDR3 does not end in the conserved phenylalanine or tryptophan, so this is likely a read error.

Three rounds of nested PCR, following a modified ARM-PCR protocol, produced the TCRbeta library. TCRdb reanalysed the multiplex PCR reads using MiXCR and keeps one entry per CDR3 protein. Counted here are 90,000 or so distinct CDR3 sequences, roughly two thirds occurring once; the ten biggest clones make up more than 14%. J lost 4 bases, V lost 4 bases, and 8 bases had no gene match. Germline V gene lookup returns CDR1 DFQATT and CDR2 SNEGSKA (reference sequence). This CDR3 has 15 amino acids. This sample's RNA came from whole unsorted tissue. The clonotype originates from a man between 65 and 85 years old with non-small cell lung cancer. V gene TRBV20-1 combines with J gene TRBJ2-7; 12 bases are shared with TRBD2. The sequenced sample consisted of lung tumor tissue. CDR3 region: CSAKDGLAGKYEQYL. The CDR3 DNA reads as TGCAGTGCTAAAGATGGACTAGCGGGAAAGTACGAGCAGTACCTC.